These 27 T cell receptor beta chains were sequenced from one sample in a study of T cell responses to AZD1222 COVID-19 vaccine. Sequencing used immunoSEQ multiplex PCR; TCRdb keeps in-frame clones, though not all of them. The sample contains under 150,000 clones, about 89% of which appear only once. The source was peripheral blood, collected on day 0 of MenACWY control vaccination. These receptors were collected from an adult in good health.

The sample holds one count of this clone. J is TRBJ1-6 and V is TRBV6-5, with D perhaps TRBD1 (5 bases). The V gene lost 6 bases and the J gene lost 6 bases, with 15 bases spanning the gap. This CDR3 comprises 15 residues. Germline lookup yields CDR1 MNHEY and CDR2 SVGAGI. CDR3 sequence reads: CASRQEERINSPLHF. CDR3 bases: TGTGCCAGCAGACAGGAAGAAAGAATTAATTCACCCCTCCACTTT.

This chain joins TRBV7-9 and TRBJ1-1; 7 bases map to TRBD1. Germline CDR1 and CDR2: SEHNR and FQNEAQ (reference sequence). The CDR3 runs 17 residues. V lost 4 bases and J lost 0; bases outside the gene matches: 11. CDR3 in DNA: TGTGCCAGCAGCTCCGGCCGGGACAGCCTTATGAACACTGAAGCTTTCTTT. It encodes CASSSGRDSLMNTEAFF.

The chain recombines TRBV20-1 with TRBJ2-1; TRBD2 agrees at 8 bases. Germline values: CDR1 DFQATT, CDR2 SNEGSKA (reference sequence). Unmatched junction bases numbered 4, after V lost 3 bases and J lost 0 bases. This CDR3 spans 15 amino acids. CDR3 sequence reads: CSASPSGSSYNEQFF. The CDR3 DNA reads TGCAGTGCTAGTCCGAGCGGGAGCTCCTACAATGAGCAGTTCTTC.

The gene calls are TRBV29-1 and TRBJ1-1; D might be TRBD1 (6 bases). Trimming removed 5 bases from V and 9 bases from J, with 13 bases in between. CDR1 is SQVTM, CDR2 ANQGSEA, per germline. CDR3 length: 11 residues. DNA of the CDR3: TGCAGCGTTTACGACCAGGGGCAAGCTTTCTTT. Translation: CSVYDQGQAFF.

The chain links TRBV19 to TRBJ1-2, with D unresolved. This CDR3 comprises 13 residues. The germline V gene encodes CDR1 LNHDA and CDR2 SQIVND (reference sequence). With 6 bases removed from V and 5 bases from J, the gap between germline ends came to 13 bases. The CDR3 DNA is TGTGCCAGTAGGGAGGCAGTCGAGTATGGCTACACCTTC. This translates into CASREAVEYGYTF.

The chain combines TRBV4-1 with TRBJ2-5; possible D gene TRBD2, 5 bases. The germline gives CDR1 MGHRA, CDR2 YSYEKL. Trimming left V 0 bases short and J 7 bases short, with 15 bases between. The CDR3 runs to 15 residues. For the CDR3, the DNA is TGCGCCAGCAGCCAAGATCCGGGCGGGCTAGGGACCCAGTACTTC. Translating gives CASSQDPGGLGTQYF.

V and J are TRBV11-3 and TRBJ1-1, with TRBD1 matching 10 bases. The CDR3 consists of 14 residues. The germline V gene has CDR1 SGHNT and CDR2 YENEEA. V trimming: 2 bases; J trimming: 4 bases; junction bases outside the gene matches: 1. DNA for the CDR3: TGTGCCAGCAGCTTAAGGACAGGGGGCACTGAAGCTTTCTTT. Translated: CASSLRTGGTEAFF.

The chain recombines TRBV9 with TRBJ2-5; D remains ambiguous. The germline V gene has CDR1 SGDLS and CDR2 YYNGEE. The CDR3 consists of 13 residues. Trimming took off 0 bases at V and 5 bases at J, with 8 bases between the two ends. The CDR3 region is CASSVGVRETQYF. The CDR3 DNA reads as TGTGCCAGCAGCGTAGGGGTACGGGAGACCCAGTACTTC.

V is TRBV24-1 and J is TRBJ1-2; no definite D call. CDR3 length: 13 residues. Germline loops: CDR1 KGHDR, CDR2 SFDVKD. V was pared by 5 bases and J by 4 bases, with 10 bases between. The CDR3 here is CATSGEEGYGYTF. The CDR3 DNA sequence: TGTGCCACCAGTGGCGAGGAGGGCTATGGCTACACCTTC.

The chain is built from TRBV11-3 and TRBJ1-1, with a possible D match to TRBD1 (5 bases). V was cut by 7 bases and J by 4 bases, with 19 bases left in between. CDR1 is SGHNT and CDR2 is YENEEA in the germline V gene. The CDR3 spans 15 residues. This CDR3 reads CASTKSGQGGTEAFF. The CDR3 DNA reads as TGTGCCAGCACCAAATCGGGGCAGGGCGGCACTGAAGCTTTCTTT.

This chain uses TRBV7-9 with TRBJ2-3; no clear D. Germline-derived CDR1 and CDR2 are SEHNR and FQNEAQ (reference sequence). V dropped 5 bases and J dropped 1 base, with 16 bases sitting between them. The CDR3 covers 16 residues. As DNA, the CDR3 is TGTGCCAGCAGCCCCAGTACACAGAGTCGCACAGATACGCAGTATTTT. Translating gives CASSPSTQSRTDTQYF.

CDR3 residues: CASSLGRGFEAFF. CDR3 sequence (DNA): TGTGCCAGCAGCTTAGGCCGAGGCTTTGAAGCTTTCTTT. V usage is TRBV13 and J usage is TRBJ1-1; D remains unclear. The ends were cut back, 0 bases at V and 7 bases at J, with 9 bases in the middle. CDR3 length: 13 amino acids. Germline V CDR1 and CDR2: PRHDT, FYEKMQ (reference sequence).

The sample holds one count of this clone. V usage is TRBV5-6 and J usage is TRBJ2-1, with 9 bases lining up with TRBD2. Trimming took 0 bases from V and 9 from J; bases not matched to a gene: 13. Germline CDR1 and CDR2: SGHDT and YYEEEE. The CDR3 is 17 residues long. The CDR3 DNA follows: TGTGCCAGCAGCTTGGCCCTGATAGCGGGAGCCCTAGGTGAGCAGTTCTTC. Its protein is CASSLALIAGALGEQFF.

The chain combines TRBV7-3 with TRBJ2-7; 7 bases agree with TRBD2. Germline-derived CDR1 and CDR2 are SGHTA and FQGTGA. With V trimmed by 2 bases and J by 5 bases, 9 bases remained unmatched. The length of the CDR3 is 15 residues. CDR3 coding DNA: TGTGCCAGCAGCTTACAGGGAGCGGGACCGGACGAGCAGTACTTC. It specifies CASSLQGAGPDEQYF.

The chain links TRBV9 to TRBJ1-3; TRBD1 agrees at 8 bases. The CDR3 covers 14 residues. Looked up from germline, CDR1 is SGDLS and CDR2 is YYNGEE. J lost 3 bases, V lost 5 bases, and 4 bases had no gene match. The CDR3 protein is CASRAGTGGNTIYF. The CDR3, as DNA: TGTGCCAGCAGGGCCGGGACAGGTGGAAACACCATATATTTT.

This clone showed up just once. This rearrangement joins TRBV19 to TRBJ2-2; 8 bases are a match to TRBD2. The CDR3 is 15 residues long. Germline CDR1 reads LNHDA; CDR2 reads SQIVND (reference sequence). The V and J ends lost 7 bases and 4 bases, in that order; junction bases with no gene match: 8. The CDR3 DNA reads TGTGCCAGTATATCAGCGGGAGAGTCCACCGGGGAGCTGTTTTTT. It encodes CASISAGESTGELFF.

The V gene is TRBV28, the J gene TRBJ2-2; no definite D call. Trimming removed 5 bases at V and 3 bases at J, with 4 bases between. Germline CDR1 and CDR2: MDHEN and SYDVKM. This CDR3 is 12 amino acids long. CDR3 sequence: CASSLYTGELFF. CDR3 nucleotides: TGTGCCAGCAGTCTATACACCGGGGAGCTGTTTTTT.

This chain uses TRBV20-1 with TRBJ2-7; D is possibly TRBD1 (5 bases). CDR3 length equals 14 residues. Trimming shortened V by 3 bases and J by 6 bases, and 18 bases separated the two germline ends. CDR1 is DFQATT, CDR2 SNEGSKA, per germline (reference sequence). CDR3 nucleotide sequence: TGCAGTGCTAGTGGTCGATCTACAGGCATCGAGCAGTACTTC. This translates into CSASGRSTGIEQYF.

The chain employs TRBV2 and TRBJ1-1, with 7 bases fitting TRBD1. CDR3 length: 12 residues. The germline V gene has CDR1 SNHLY and CDR2 FYNNEI. After removal of 9 bases from V and 5 bases from J, the junction contained 6 bases not matched to a gene. The CDR3 DNA follows: TGTGCCAGGGGAACAGGGGTAACTGAAGCTTTCTTT. Translation: CARGTGVTEAFF.

V is TRBV10-3 and J is TRBJ1-4, with no clear D. Germline V gene sequence: CDR1 ENHRY, CDR2 SYGVKD. The V gene lost 2 bases and the J gene lost 7 bases, with 8 bases spanning the gap. The CDR3 is 13 amino acids. CDR3 in amino acids: CAISERSVEKLFF. The CDR3 bases are TGTGCCATCAGTGAGCGCTCCGTTGAAAAACTGTTTTTT.

The gene calls are TRBV7-8 and TRBJ1-1; D gene uncertain. The germline V gene has CDR1 SGHVS and CDR2 FQNEAQ. The CDR3 runs 12 residues. Deletions cut 1 base from V and 11 bases from J, with 11 bases between. Written as DNA, the CDR3 is TGTGCCAGCAGCTTAGGGGTAGGGAGGGCTTTCTTT. Translation gives CASSLGVGRAFF.

The chain employs TRBV10-3 and TRBJ2-1; TRBD2 might be the D (5 bases). The CDR3 is 16 residues long. Trimming stripped 3 bases from V and 2 bases from J, with 14 bases between. CDR1 ENHRY and CDR2 SYGVKD come from the germline V gene. CDR3 in amino acids: CAISESGALAYNEQFF. For the CDR3, the DNA is TGTGCCATCAGTGAAAGCGGAGCTTTAGCCTACAATGAGCAGTTCTTC.

The CDR3 sequence: CASSFGGSGNTIYF. The CDR3 region has the DNA TGTGCCAGCAGCTTTGGGGGATCTGGAAACACCATATATTTT. The V call is TRBV7-2, the J call TRBJ1-3, with D possibly TRBD1 on 5 matching bases. There are 14 residues in the CDR3. Germline V lookup: CDR1 SGHTA, CDR2 FQGNSA. The ends were cut back, 3 bases at V and 1 base at J, with 7 bases in the middle.

The CDR3 loop is CASSFGQGNEKLFF. CDR3 sequence (DNA): TGCGCCAGCAGCTTCGGACAGGGGAATGAAAAACTGTTTTTT. V usage is TRBV5-1 and J usage is TRBJ1-4; 9 nucleotides line up with TRBD1. CDR3 size: 14 residues. The germline CDR1 and CDR2 sequences are SGHRS and YFSETQ. V lost 2 bases and J lost 5; bases outside the gene matches: 1.

The chain recombines TRBV28 with TRBJ1-3; D call uncertain. Looked up from germline, CDR1 is MDHEN and CDR2 is SYDVKM. The CDR3 covers 13 residues. Trimming left V 5 bases short and J 0 bases short, with 5 bases between. The CDR3: CASSQVSGNTIYF. The CDR3 nucleotides read TGTGCCAGCAGTCAAGTCTCTGGAAACACCATATATTTT.

The chain recombines TRBV3-1 (or the pseudogene TRBV3-2) with TRBJ2-1, with 10 bases matching TRBD1. Germline assignment: CDR1 LGHDT and CDR2 YNNKEL (reference sequence). The CDR3 contains 17 residues. The trim removed 4 bases at V and 8 bases at J, leaving 14 bases unmatched. The CDR3 here is CASSPWTGGHEFDEQFF. The CDR3 DNA is TGTGCCAGCAGCCCTTGGACAGGGGGGCATGAGTTCGATGAGCAGTTCTTC.

The chain carries TRBV29-1 and TRBJ2-3; 10 nucleotides align to TRBD1. The CDR3 covers 13 residues. CDR1 and CDR2 from the germline V gene are SQVTM and ANQGSEA. After removal of 7 bases from V and 4 bases from J, the junction contained 5 bases not matched to a gene. The CDR3: CSATGGRADTQYF. For the CDR3, the DNA is TGCAGCGCGACAGGGGGCCGTGCAGATACGCAGTATTTT.